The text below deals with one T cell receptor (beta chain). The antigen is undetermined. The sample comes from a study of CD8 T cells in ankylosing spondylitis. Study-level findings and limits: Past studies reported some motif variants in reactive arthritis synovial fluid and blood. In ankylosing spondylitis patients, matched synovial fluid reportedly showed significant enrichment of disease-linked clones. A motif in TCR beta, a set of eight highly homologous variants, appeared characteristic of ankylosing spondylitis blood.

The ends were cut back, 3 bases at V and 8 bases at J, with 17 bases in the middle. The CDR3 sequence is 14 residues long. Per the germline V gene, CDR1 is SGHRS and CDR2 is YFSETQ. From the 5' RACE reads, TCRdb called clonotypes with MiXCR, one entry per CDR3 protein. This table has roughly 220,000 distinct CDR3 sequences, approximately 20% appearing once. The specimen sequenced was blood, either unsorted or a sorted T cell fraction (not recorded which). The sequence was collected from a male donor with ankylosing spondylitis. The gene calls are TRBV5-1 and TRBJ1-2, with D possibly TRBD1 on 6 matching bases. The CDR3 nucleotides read TGCGCCAGCAGCTCCGCCGGGGGCGGATGGGGCTACACCTTC. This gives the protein CASSSAGGGWGYTF. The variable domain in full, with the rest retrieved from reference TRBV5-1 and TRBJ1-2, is KAGVTQTPRYLIKTRGQQVTLSCSPISGHRSVSWYQQTPGQGLQFLFEYFSETQRNKGNFPGRFSGRQFSNSRSEMNVSTLELGDSALYLCASSSAGGGWGYTFGSGTRLTVV.